Listed below are T cell receptor beta chains from one sample, sequenced in a study of blood T cell repertoires in COVID-19. The table came from immunoSEQ multiplex PCR; TCRdb's copy has only in-frame clones and leaves some out. The sample records fewer than 300,000 clones, approximately 87% being singletons. What was sequenced was peripheral blood. Receptor source: a woman in her 30s with COVID-19, enrolled during active disease. CDR3s include the opening cysteine and the closing phenylalanine or tryptophan. Each record gives: clone size, J gene, CDR3 length, D gene, V gene, CDR3 protein, CDR3 DNA. The D gene is left open where the match is weak. Some rows mark clone size as missing; the rest say once, few, many or name a class of expanded clone.

abundance: -; j_gene: TRBJ2-5; len: 14; d_gene: -; v_gene: TRBV5-4; CDR3aa: CASSFGVVGETQYF; CDR3nt: TGTGCCAGCAGCTTCGGGGTTGTGGGAGAGACCCAGTACTTC
abundance: many; j_gene: TRBJ2-7; len: 14; d_gene: -; v_gene: TRBV19; CDR3aa: CARYRSNPYYEQYF; CDR3nt: TGTGCCAGATATCGGTCGAACCCCTACTACGAGCAGTACTTC
abundance: -; j_gene: TRBJ2-3; len: 16; d_gene: TRBD1; v_gene: TRBV5-8; CDR3aa: CASSLGGGPRTDTQYF; CDR3nt: TGTGCCAGCAGCTTGGGAGGGGGCCCGCGCACAGATACGCAGTATTTT
abundance: few; j_gene: TRBJ2-7; len: 15; d_gene: TRBD1; v_gene: TRBV27; CDR3aa: CASSSRQGPVREQYF; CDR3nt: TGTGCCAGCAGTTCCCGACAGGGTCCAGTAAGGGAGCAGTACTTC
abundance: -; j_gene: TRBJ1-1; len: 14; d_gene: -; v_gene: TRBV11-2; CDR3aa: CASSLWGFDTEAFF; CDR3nt: TGTGCCAGCAGCTTATGGGGCTTCGACACTGAAGCTTTCTTT
abundance: once; j_gene: TRBJ1-1; len: 13; d_gene: -; v_gene: TRBV5-1; CDR3aa: CASSLTGWTEAFF; CDR3nt: TGCGCCAGCAGCTTGACAGGGTGGACTGAAGCTTTCTTT
abundance: -; j_gene: TRBJ1-1; len: 15; d_gene: -; v_gene: TRBV5-1; CDR3aa: CASSAQGVADTEAFF; CDR3nt: TGCGCCAGCAGCGCCCAGGGTGTGGCGGACACTGAAGCTTTCTTT
abundance: -; j_gene: TRBJ1-6; len: 16; d_gene: -; v_gene: TRBV28; CDR3aa: CASSLWGQTINSPLHF; CDR3nt: TGTGCCAGCAGTTTATGGGGCCAGACCATTAATTCACCCCTCCACTTT
abundance: -; j_gene: TRBJ1-1; len: 13; d_gene: -; v_gene: TRBV9; CDR3aa: CASSDRGATEAFF; CDR3nt: TGTGCCAGCAGCGACCGGGGGGCCACTGAAGCTTTCTTT
abundance: few; j_gene: TRBJ1-5; len: 15; d_gene: TRBD1; v_gene: TRBV27; CDR3aa: CASSYNRGSNQPQHF; CDR3nt: TGTGCCAGCAGTTACAACAGGGGGAGCAATCAGCCCCAGCATTTT
abundance: -; j_gene: TRBJ2-1; len: 13; d_gene: -; v_gene: TRBV2; CDR3aa: CASSDWHNNEQFF; CDR3nt: TGTGCCAGCAGTGATTGGCACAACAATGAGCAGTTCTTC
abundance: -; j_gene: TRBJ1-5; len: 16; d_gene: -; v_gene: TRBV19; CDR3aa: CASNPWSSYSNQPQHF; CDR3nt: TGTGCCAGTAATCCCTGGAGTTCGTATAGCAATCAGCCCCAGCATTTT
abundance: -; j_gene: TRBJ2-7; len: 20; d_gene: -; v_gene: TRBV4-1; CDR3aa: CASSQDGQVTGQRSPYEQYF; CDR3nt: TGCGCCAGCAGCCAAGATGGCCAGGTAACGGGCCAGCGGTCCCCCTACGAGCAGTACTTC
abundance: -; j_gene: TRBJ1-6; len: 15; d_gene: TRBD1; v_gene: TRBV19; CDR3aa: CASSSGQVGDSPLHF; CDR3nt: TGTGCCAGTAGCAGCGGACAGGTAGGGGATTCACCCCTCCACTTT
abundance: -; j_gene: TRBJ2-7; len: 16; d_gene: -; v_gene: TRBV11-2; CDR3aa: CASSSRIDSGSYEQYF; CDR3nt: TGTGCCAGCAGCTCCCGAATAGACAGTGGATCGTACGAGCAGTACTTC
abundance: -; j_gene: TRBJ2-1; len: 14; d_gene: -; v_gene: TRBV10-1; CDR3aa: CASSDSQKPNEQFF; CDR3nt: TGCGCCAGCAGTGACAGTCAGAAACCCAATGAGCAGTTCTTC
abundance: once; j_gene: TRBJ1-1; len: 12; d_gene: -; v_gene: TRBV11-2; CDR3aa: CASSLASGLAFF; CDR3nt: TGTGCCAGCAGCTTAGCCTCGGGTTTGGCTTTCTTT
abundance: -; j_gene: TRBJ2-2; len: 15; d_gene: TRBD2; v_gene: TRBV19; CDR3aa: CASSITGGGTGELFF; CDR3nt: TGTGCCAGTAGTATAACGGGAGGGGGGACCGGGGAGCTGTTTTTT
abundance: -; j_gene: TRBJ1-5; len: 16; d_gene: -; v_gene: TRBV7-2; CDR3aa: CASSPSGRGRLQPQHF; CDR3nt: TGTGCCAGCAGCCCTTCGGGTCGAGGGCGGCTTCAGCCCCAGCATTTT
abundance: -; j_gene: TRBJ2-1; len: 15; d_gene: TRBD1; v_gene: TRBV5-1; CDR3aa: CASSLTGGSYNEQFF; CDR3nt: TGCGCCAGCAGCTTGACAGGGGGTTCCTACAATGAGCAGTTCTTC
abundance: -; j_gene: TRBJ2-1; len: 15; d_gene: -; v_gene: TRBV28; CDR3aa: CASSPPGRGSNEQFF; CDR3nt: TGTGCCAGCAGTCCGCCGGGACGGGGGAGCAATGAGCAGTTCTTC
abundance: -; j_gene: TRBJ2-2; len: 16; d_gene: -; v_gene: TRBV15; CDR3aa: CATSRGLGSVRAELFF; CDR3nt: TGTGCCACCAGCAGAGGTCTCGGGTCCGTGAGAGCGGAGCTGTTTTTT
abundance: -; j_gene: TRBJ2-1; len: 15; d_gene: TRBD1; v_gene: TRBV13; CDR3aa: CASSNRDRERNEQFF; CDR3nt: TGTGCCAGCAGCAACCGGGACAGGGAGAGGAATGAGCAGTTCTTC
abundance: -; j_gene: TRBJ2-7; len: 15; d_gene: -; v_gene: TRBV4-2; CDR3aa: CASSQPKGGIDEQYF; CDR3nt: TGTGCCAGCAGCCAACCAAAAGGGGGAATCGACGAGCAGTACTTC
abundance: -; j_gene: TRBJ1-2; len: 14; d_gene: TRBD1; v_gene: TRBV5-4; CDR3aa: CASSFGQGGYGYTF; CDR3nt: TGTGCCAGCAGCTTCGGACAGGGGGGCTATGGCTACACCTTC
abundance: once; j_gene: TRBJ2-4; len: 16; d_gene: TRBD1; v_gene: TRBV7-8; CDR3aa: CASSPGQALAKNIQYF; CDR3nt: TGTGCCAGCAGCCCAGGACAGGCGTTAGCCAAAAACATTCAGTACTTC
abundance: -; j_gene: TRBJ1-1; len: 13; d_gene: TRBD1; v_gene: TRBV5-4; CDR3aa: CASRVTGVAEAFF; CDR3nt: TGTGCCAGCAGAGTTACAGGGGTTGCTGAAGCTTTCTTT
abundance: -; j_gene: TRBJ2-7; len: 13; d_gene: -; v_gene: TRBV6-6; CDR3aa: CASSYSTGSEQYF; CDR3nt: TGTGCCAGCAGTTACTCGACCGGGAGCGAGCAGTACTTC